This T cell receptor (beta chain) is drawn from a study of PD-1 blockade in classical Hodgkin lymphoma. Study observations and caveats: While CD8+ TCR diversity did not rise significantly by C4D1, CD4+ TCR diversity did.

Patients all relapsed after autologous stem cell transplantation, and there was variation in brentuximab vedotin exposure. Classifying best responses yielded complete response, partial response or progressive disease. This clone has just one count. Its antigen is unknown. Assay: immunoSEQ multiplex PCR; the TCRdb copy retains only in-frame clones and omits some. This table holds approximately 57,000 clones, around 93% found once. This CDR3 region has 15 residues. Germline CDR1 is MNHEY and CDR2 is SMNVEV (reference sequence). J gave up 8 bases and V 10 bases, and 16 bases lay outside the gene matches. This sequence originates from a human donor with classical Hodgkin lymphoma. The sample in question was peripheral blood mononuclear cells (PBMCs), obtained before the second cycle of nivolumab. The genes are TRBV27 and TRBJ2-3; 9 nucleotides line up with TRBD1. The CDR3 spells CANKEQGAGSVTQYF. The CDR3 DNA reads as TGTGCCAATAAAGAACAGGGGGCGGGAAGCGTTACGCAGTATTTT.